The 7 T cell receptor beta chains reported below all come from one sample, sequenced in a study of T cells in Graves' hyperthyroidism and ophthalmopathy. TCR beta CDR3 regions were amplified from RNA. The study used the HTBI primer set for a first-round RT-PCR of the TCR CDR3. TCRdb passed the multiplex PCR reads through MiXCR, listing each CDR3 protein once. Of about 350,000 distinct CDR3 sequences listed, approximately 15% are singletons. Sequencing was done on a sample of blood. These receptors originate from a woman under 40 with Graves' hyperthyroidism.

This clonotype was detected only a few times. This chain connects TRBV19 to TRBJ1-5; D might be TRBD1 (5 bases). This CDR3 spans 15 amino acids. Per the germline V gene, CDR1 is LNHDA and CDR2 is SQIVND (reference sequence). V lost 3 bases and J 4 bases, leaving 13 bases between the germline ends. The CDR3 sequence is CASSIDGAGNQPQHF. The DNA of the CDR3 is TGTGCCAGTAGTATTGATGGCGCAGGGAATCAGCCCCAGCATTTT. The full variable domain, with the rest looked up from reference TRBV19 and TRBJ1-5, is DGGITQSPKYLFRKEGQNVTLSCEQNLNHDAMYWYRQDPGQGLRLIYYSQIVNDFQKGDIAEGYSVSREKKESFPLTVTSAQKNPTAFYLCASSIDGAGNQPQHFGDGTRLSIL.

This clonotype has a count of ten or more. The chain combines TRBV11-2 with TRBJ2-1; 10 bases align to TRBD2. Germline loops: CDR1 SGHAT, CDR2 FQNNGV. The junction had 5 bases not matched to a gene; V was cut back by 4 bases and J by 5 bases. CDR3 length: 15 amino acids. This CDR3 is CASSSLAGVNNEQFF. The CDR3 coding sequence is TGTGCCAGCAGCTCTCTAGCGGGGGTTAACAATGAGCAGTTCTTC.

There are many counts of this clonotype. The rearrangement uses TRBV14 and TRBJ2-4, with D unclear. Germline V CDR1 and CDR2: SGHDN, FVKESK. The CDR3 totals 14 residues. V was trimmed by 4 bases and J by 0 bases, leaving 7 bases between them. The CDR3 here is CASSPDLAKNIQYF. The CDR3 DNA reads as TGTGCCAGCAGCCCCGATCTAGCCAAAAACATTCAGTACTTC.

Only a few counts were recorded for this clonotype. The CDR3 protein is CASSLPHGSEPYEQYF. CDR3 DNA sequence: TGTGCCAGCAGCTTACCCCACGGGAGCGAGCCCTACGAGCAGTACTTC. V usage is TRBV7-2 and J usage is TRBJ2-7; possibly TRBD2 for D (6 bases). The CDR3 covers 16 residues. The V end was cut by 2 bases, the J end by 2 bases, with 16 bases between. Germline V CDR1 and CDR2: SGHTA, FQGNSA.

In the case of this clonotype: This may come from a read error, since a much larger clone is one base off. The chain combines TRBV7-9 with TRBJ2-2; D is ambiguous. The V gene's germline CDR1 is SEHNR and CDR2 FQNEAQ (reference sequence). The V end was cut by 6 bases, the J end by 4 bases, with 6 bases between. This CDR3 has 12 amino acids. The CDR3 loop is CASRIRTGELFF. The CDR3 DNA reads as TGTGCCAGCAGGATACGCACCGGGGAGCTGTTTTTT.

The chain combines TRBV7-3 with TRBJ2-1; 11 bases align to TRBD1. The germline V gene has CDR1 SGHTA and CDR2 FQGTGA. This CDR3 has 20 amino acids. With 9 bases clipped from V and 0 bases from J, the junction kept 19 bases outside the gene matches. Here the CDR3 DNA reads TGTGCCAGTAATTCCTGTAGGGACAGGGGGGTCTTGAGCTCCTACAATGAGCAGTTCTTC. Its translation is CASNSCRDRGVLSSYNEQFF.

Concerning this clonotype itself: A much larger clone lies one base from this, so it may be a read error. The genes are TRBV30 and TRBJ2-5; 11 bases are shared with TRBD1. Germline V gives CDR1 GTSNPN, CDR2 SVGIG (reference sequence). The V gene end was trimmed by 5 bases and the J gene end by 7 bases; junction bases not matched to a gene: 9. The CDR3 spans 14 residues. DNA for the CDR3: TGTGCCTGGCGCTCCCCGGGACAGGGGGGGACCCAGTACTTC. It is translated as CAWRSPGQGGTQYF.